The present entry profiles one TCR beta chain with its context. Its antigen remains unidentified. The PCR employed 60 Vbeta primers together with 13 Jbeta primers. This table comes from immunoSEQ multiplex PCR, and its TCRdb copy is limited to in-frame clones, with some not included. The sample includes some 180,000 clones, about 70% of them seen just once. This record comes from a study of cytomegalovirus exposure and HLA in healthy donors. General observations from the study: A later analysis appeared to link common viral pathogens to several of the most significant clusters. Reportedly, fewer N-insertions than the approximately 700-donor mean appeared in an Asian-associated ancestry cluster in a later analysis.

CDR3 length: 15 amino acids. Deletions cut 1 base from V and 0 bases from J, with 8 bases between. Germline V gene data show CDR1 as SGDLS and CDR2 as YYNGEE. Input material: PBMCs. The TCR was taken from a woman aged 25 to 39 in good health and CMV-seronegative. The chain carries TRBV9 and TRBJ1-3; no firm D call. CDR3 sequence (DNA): TGTGCCAGCAGCGTACTTGAGAGCTCTGGAAACACCATATATTTT. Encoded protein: CASSVLESSGNTIYF.